A selection of T cell receptor beta chains follows, all from one sample in a study of T cells in Graves' hyperthyroidism and ophthalmopathy. TCRdb reprocessed the multiplex PCR reads via MiXCR and lists one record per CDR3 protein. This table holds 350,000 to 500,000 distinct CDR3 sequences, roughly 13% found once. Sequencing used blood. The receptors here all came from a woman between 18 and 29 years old with Graves' hyperthyroidism. Each CDR3 is given with its conserved first and last residue. D genes are given only for firm matches. Clone size, where shown, is once, few, many, or a class for clones that have expanded.

TRBJ2-7	TRBV7-2	few	NA	TGTGCCAGCAGCTTAGAAGGAAGGGAAACGTACGAGCAGTACTTC	CASSLEGRETYEQYF
TRBJ1-1	TRBV20-1	NA	NA	TGCAGTGCTAGAGATAAGTATGCTAGGCGGGGGCGCATTACTGAAGCTTTCTTT	CSARDKYARRGRITEAFF
TRBJ2-3	TRBV5-1	many	NA	TGCGCCAGCAGCTTCCTGGGCAGGAGCTCTAAAGTGGATACGCAGTATTTT	CASSFLGRSSKVDTQYF
TRBJ2-7	TRBV5-1	NA	NA	TGCGCCAGCAGCTGGGACAAGGCCTACGAGCAGTACTTC	CASSWDKAYEQYF
TRBJ2-3	TRBV7-2	few	TRBD2	TGTGCCAGCAGCCCCGGGACTAACACAGATACGCAGTATTTT	CASSPGTNTDTQYF
TRBJ1-1	TRBV7-6	NA	NA	TGTGCCAGCAGATTAGGCAGAGGCAGGGAAGCTTTCTTT	CASRLGRGREAFF
TRBJ2-1	TRBV20-1	many	TRBD2	TGCAGTGCTAGACTAGCGGGAGGGCCTACGCGTCGGTATGAGCAGTTCTTC	CSARLAGGPTRRYEQFF
TRBJ2-4	TRBV20-1	few	NA	TGCAGTGCCCCAGGGCCGCTAGCCAAAAACATTCAGTACTTC	CSAPGPLAKNIQYF
TRBJ2-1	TRBV5-5	NA	NA	TGTGCCAGCAGGGACGGGGGCCAGCTCTACAATGAGCAGTTCTTC	CASRDGGQLYNEQFF
TRBJ2-3	TRBV10-3	few	TRBD1	TGTGCCATCGGGACAGGGACAGATACGCAGTATTTT	CAIGTGTDTQYF
TRBJ1-4	TRBV29-1	NA	TRBD1	TGCAGCGTGGGGGGACAGGGACACGAAAAACTGTTTTTT	CSVGGQGHEKLFF
TRBJ2-7	TRBV10-2	few	TRBD1	TGCGCCAGCAGACATGACAGGGGGATGACCTACGAGCAGTACTTC	CASRHDRGMTYEQYF
TRBJ2-1	TRBV30	many	TRBD2	TGTGCCGCCATAGCGGGAACCTACAATGAGCAGTTCTTC	CAAIAGTYNEQFF
TRBJ2-3	TRBV28	NA	NA	TGTGCCAGCAGGGGTACGATAGGGTCTAGCACAGATACGCAGTATTTT	CASRGTIGSSTDTQYF
TRBJ1-1	TRBV28	many	NA	TGTGCCAGCAGTTTAGGGACGGAAATTGAAGCTTTCTTT	CASSLGTEIEAFF
TRBJ2-1	TRBV27	few	TRBD1	TGTGCCAGCAGCGCCGGGACAGGGAGGAGGAATGAGCAGTTCTTC	CASSAGTGRRNEQFF
TRBJ2-1	TRBV7-9	many	NA	TGTGCCAGCAGCTTCTTTGTGGGTGAGCAGTTCTTC	CASSFFVGEQFF
TRBJ1-2	TRBV29-1	NA	NA	TGCAGCGGGCTGACGGATAACTATGGCTACACCTTC	CSGLTDNYGYTF
TRBJ2-7	TRBV29-1	many	NA	TGCAGCGTTGGCAAGGATTCGGGCGAGCAGTACTTC	CSVGKDSGEQYF
TRBJ1-1	TRBV5-5	NA	NA	TGTGCCAGCAGCTGGGGGAGGAACGCTGAAGCTTTCTTT	CASSWGRNAEAFF
TRBJ2-1	TRBV6-2/TRBV6-3	many	NA	TGTGCCAGCAGACAGGGTTACAATGAGCAGTTCTTC	CASRQGYNEQFF
TRBJ1-5	TRBV5-6	many	NA	TGTGCCAGCAGCCTATCGAGCAGGGTAGCAAATCAGCCCCAGCATTTT	CASSLSSRVANQPQHF
TRBJ1-1	TRBV4-3	few	NA	TGCGCCAGCAGCCAAGATCCCCGTGCAGAGATGAACACTGAAGCTTTCTTT	CASSQDPRAEMNTEAFF
TRBJ1-2	TRBV9	NA	TRBD1	TGTGCCAGCAGCGCCTCAACAGGGGTTCACCTGGAGGAATATGGCTACACCTTC	CASSASTGVHLEEYGYTF
TRBJ2-3	TRBV14	NA	NA	TGTGCCAGCAGCCAAGATTCTGTCCCGGACAGTAGCACAGATACGCAGTATTTT	CASSQDSVPDSSTDTQYF
TRBJ1-1	TRBV5-1	many	NA	TGCGCCAGCAGCTTGGACGCAGGGAGGGATGAAGCTTTCTTT	CASSLDAGRDEAFF